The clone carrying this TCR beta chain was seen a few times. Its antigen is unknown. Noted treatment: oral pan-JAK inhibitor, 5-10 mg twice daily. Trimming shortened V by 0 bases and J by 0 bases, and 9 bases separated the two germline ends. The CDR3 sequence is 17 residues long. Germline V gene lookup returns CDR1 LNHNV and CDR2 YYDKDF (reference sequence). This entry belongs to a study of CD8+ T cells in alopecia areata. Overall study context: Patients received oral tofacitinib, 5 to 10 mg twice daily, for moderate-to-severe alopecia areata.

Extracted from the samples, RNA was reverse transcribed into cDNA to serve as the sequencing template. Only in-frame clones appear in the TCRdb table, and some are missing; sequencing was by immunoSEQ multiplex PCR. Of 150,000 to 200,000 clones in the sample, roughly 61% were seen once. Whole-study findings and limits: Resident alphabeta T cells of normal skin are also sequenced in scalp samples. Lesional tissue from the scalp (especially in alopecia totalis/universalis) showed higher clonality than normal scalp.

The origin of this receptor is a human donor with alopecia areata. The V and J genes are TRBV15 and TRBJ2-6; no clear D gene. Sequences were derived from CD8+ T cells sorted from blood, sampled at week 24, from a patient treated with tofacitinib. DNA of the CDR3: TGTGCCACCAGCAGAGAGGGTTCTTACTCTGGGGCCAACGTCCTGACTTTC. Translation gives CATSREGSYSGANVLTF.